Shown below are 23 T cell receptor beta chains from a single sample sequenced in a study of PD-1 blockade in classical Hodgkin lymphoma. Time point specified: cycle 4 day 1 (C4D1), after more than 5 weeks of nivolumab. Brentuximab vedotin exposure varied, and every patient relapsed after autologous stem cell transplantation. Repertoires were generated with immunoSEQ multiplex PCR, while TCRdb's copy carries only in-frame clones and drops some. The sample yields approximately 45,000 clones, about 70% seen once. The sequencing used peripheral blood mononuclear cells (PBMCs), collected before the fourth cycle of nivolumab. These receptors were taken from a human donor with classical Hodgkin lymphoma.

The count of this clone is one. J is TRBJ2-1 and V is TRBV25-1; 11 nucleotides align to TRBD2. Germline CDR1 and CDR2: MGHDK and SYGVNS. This CDR3 has 15 residues. The trim removed 2 bases at V and 5 bases at J, leaving 2 bases unmatched. The CDR3 sequence is CASSERLAGNNEQFF. CDR3 bases: TGTGCCAGCAGTGAACGACTAGCGGGAAACAATGAGCAGTTCTTC.

This clone came up once. The rearrangement links TRBV7-2 to TRBJ2-3, with 9 positions matching TRBD2. Germline values: CDR1 SGHTA, CDR2 FQGNSA. This CDR3 contains 17 residues. Unmatched junction bases numbered 16, after V lost 6 bases and J lost 6 bases. The CDR3 DNA sequence: TGTGCCAGCAGTCATAAAGGGTTCGCGGGGGGGCCGGATACGCAGTATTTT. This translates into CASSHKGFAGGPDTQYF.

The rearrangement joins TRBV7-6 to TRBJ2-1, with a tentative D call TRBD1 (5 bases). CDR3 length equals 14 residues. Germline lookup yields CDR1 SGHVS and CDR2 FNYEAQ. With 0 bases removed from V and 7 bases from J, the gap between germline ends came to 10 bases. As DNA, the CDR3 is TGTGCCAGCAGCTTAGCCAATCAGGGTAATGAGCAGTTCTTC. It codes for CASSLANQGNEQFF.

V is TRBV6-5 and J is TRBJ2-2; D assignment may be TRBD1 or TRBD2 (5 bases each). The CDR3 runs to 15 residues. V dropped 6 bases and J dropped 3 bases, with 14 bases sitting between them. Germline CDR1 is MNHEY and CDR2 is SVGAGI. The CDR3: CASSQTGPHTGELFF. The CDR3 DNA reads as TGTGCCAGCAGCCAAACGGGACCCCACACCGGGGAGCTGTTTTTT.

The J gene is TRBJ2-3, the V gene TRBV15; D is possibly TRBD1 or TRBD2 (6 bases each). The V gene lost 1 base and the J gene lost 0 bases, with 14 bases spanning the gap. CDR1 is LNHNV, CDR2 YYDKDF, per germline (reference sequence). The CDR3 extends over 17 amino acids. For the CDR3, the DNA is TGTGCCACCAGCAGAGCTCGGGGGCTCCGGAGCACAGATACGCAGTATTTT. Amino acids: CATSRARGLRSTDTQYF.

The rearrangement uses TRBV20-1 and TRBJ2-3; no firm D call. Trimming pared 5 bases from V and 3 bases from J, leaving 3 bases between. Germline loops: CDR1 DFQATT, CDR2 SNEGSKA (reference sequence). The length of the CDR3 is 10 residues. The chain's CDR3 is CSAGTDTQYF. The CDR3 region has the DNA TGCAGTGCTGGAACAGATACGCAGTATTTT.

This sequence joins TRBV7-2 and TRBJ2-7, with D unresolved. Looked up from germline, CDR1 is SGHTA and CDR2 is FQGNSA. The CDR3 sequence is 15 residues long. The V end was cut by 5 bases, the J end by 2 bases, with 16 bases between. The CDR3: CASSPPWAGTYEQYF. In DNA, the CDR3 is TGTGCCAGCAGCCCCCCCTGGGCAGGAACCTACGAGCAGTACTTC.

This chain links TRBV15 with TRBJ1-5; TRBD1 is a possible D gene (5 bases). Germline lookup yields CDR1 LNHNV and CDR2 YYDKDF (reference sequence). Trimming stripped 2 bases from V and 11 bases from J, with 13 bases between. The CDR3 is 13 amino acids. CDR3 nucleotide sequence: TGTGCCACCAGCAGACAGGGAACAGCCGCCCAGCATTTT. Its protein is CATSRQGTAAQHF.

The V gene is TRBV30, the J gene TRBJ1-1, with a possible D match to TRBD1 (6 bases). Trimming removed 0 bases at V and 3 bases at J, with 11 bases between. The CDR3 has 14 amino acids. CDR1 is GTSNPN, CDR2 SVGIG, per germline (reference sequence). The CDR3 sequence: CAWSVEGGYTEAFF. The CDR3 bases are TGTGCCTGGAGTGTAGAGGGGGGTTACACTGAAGCTTTCTTT.

The rearrangement joins TRBV9 to TRBJ2-2; possibly TRBD1 for D (5 bases). Germline loops: CDR1 SGDLS, CDR2 YYNGEE. The CDR3 totals 16 residues. Deletions cut 0 bases from V and 4 bases from J, with 13 bases between. Written as DNA, the CDR3 is TGTGCCAGCAGCGTAGGGGGCAACCCCCGCACCGGGGAGCTGTTTTTT. It encodes CASSVGGNPRTGELFF. The full variable domain, completed using reference TRBV9 and TRBJ2-2, is DSGVTQTPKHLITATGQRVTLRCSPRSGDLSVYWYQQSLDQGLQFLIQYYNGEERAKGNILERFSAQQFPDLHSELNLSSLELGDSALYFCASSVGGNPRTGELFFGEGSRLTVL.

The chain combines TRBV28 with TRBJ1-2; 9 bases match TRBD1. Germline CDR1 is MDHEN and CDR2 is SYDVKM. There are 13 residues in the CDR3. With 6 bases clipped from V and 8 bases from J, the junction kept 7 bases outside the gene matches. The CDR3 DNA is TGTGCCAGCAGATTTAGACAGGGGGGCGGCTACACCTTC. The encoded protein is CASRFRQGGGYTF.

On this clone itself: This sample also contains other DNA sequences that code for the same CDR3. This rearrangement joins TRBV7-2 to TRBJ1-2, with unresolved D. Germline CDR1 reads SGHTA; CDR2 reads FQGNSA. Trimming removed 1 base at V and 4 bases at J, with 10 bases between. The CDR3 is 14 amino acids. The CDR3 is CASSLGTGSYGYTF. DNA of the CDR3: TGTGCCAGCAGCTTAGGCACGGGGAGCTATGGCTACACCTTC.

This clone showed up just a few times. The V call is TRBV5-1, the J call TRBJ2-5; D is perhaps TRBD1 (5 bases). Germline loops: CDR1 SGHRS, CDR2 YFSETQ. CDR3 length equals 14 residues. Trimming removed 2 bases at V and 1 base at J, with 9 bases between. The DNA for the CDR3 is TGCGCCAGCAGCTTTGGCAGGGCCCAAGAGACCCAGTACTTC. Residues: CASSFGRAQETQYF. The entire variable domain, with the rest obtained from reference TRBV5-1 and TRBJ2-5, is as follows: KAGVTQTPRYLIKTRGQQVTLSCSPISGHRSVSWYQQTPGQGLQFLFEYFSETQRNKGNFPGRFSGRQFSNSRSEMNVSTLELGDSALYLCASSFGRAQETQYFGPGTRLLVL.

The rearrangement joins TRBV4-2 to TRBJ2-1; 7 nucleotides line up with TRBD1. This CDR3 has 18 amino acids. The germline gives CDR1 LGHNA, CDR2 YNFKEQ. V shed 5 bases, J shed 4 bases, and the junction held 17 bases outside the gene matches. Here the CDR3 reads CASSDPSEGASVYNEQFF. The CDR3, as DNA: TGTGCCAGCAGCGATCCATCCGAGGGGGCCAGTGTTTACAATGAGCAGTTCTTC.

The V call is TRBV6-5, the J call TRBJ1-2; possible D gene TRBD1, 6 bases. V was pared by 6 bases and J by 0 bases, with 14 bases between. The CDR3 is 15 amino acids. The germline V gene has CDR1 MNHEY and CDR2 SVGAGI. In DNA, the CDR3 is TGTGCCAGCAGCCCCAGGGGCTCAGCTAACTATGGCTACACCTTC. Translated, it gives CASSPRGSANYGYTF.

The CDR3 sequence is CASSVGGQGAEQYF. The CDR3 DNA is TGTGCCAGCAGCGTAGGAGGACAGGGGGCCGAGCAGTACTTC. The chain employs TRBV9 and TRBJ2-7; 11 bases fit TRBD1. The CDR3 has 14 amino acids. Unmatched junction bases numbered 2, after V lost 0 bases and J lost 6 bases. Germline-derived CDR1 and CDR2 are SGDLS and YYNGEE.

This chain connects TRBV28 to TRBJ1-4; tentatively, D is TRBD1 (5 bases). Germline V CDR1 and CDR2: MDHEN, SYDVKM. Trimming stripped 6 bases from V and 6 bases from J, with 14 bases between. The CDR3 runs 14 residues. The CDR3 sequence is CASSPQVYDEKLFF. CDR3 nucleotides: TGTGCCAGCAGCCCACAGGTATACGATGAAAAACTGTTTTTT. Looking up the rest from reference TRBV28 and TRBJ1-4 gives the full variable domain: DVKVTQSSRYLVKRTGEKVFLECVQDMDHENMFWYRQDPGLGLRLIYFSYDVKMKEKGDIPEGYSVSREKKERFSLILESASTNQTSMYLCASSPQVYDEKLFFGSGTQLSVL.

The chain links TRBV2 to TRBJ1-4; D is unclear. V lost 3 bases, J lost 8 bases, and 7 bases lay in between. Germline V lookup: CDR1 SNHLY, CDR2 FYNNEI. CDR3 size: 12 residues. The DNA for the CDR3 is TGTGCCAGCAGTGACGTATCCGAAAAACTGTTTTTT. This translates into CASSDVSEKLFF.

With regard to this clone: Other nucleotide sequences from this sample produce the same CDR3. The chain combines TRBV6-1 with TRBJ1-5; tentatively, D is TRBD1 (5 bases). This CDR3 region has 14 residues. Trimming shortened V by 4 bases and J by 0 bases, and 7 bases separated the two germline ends. Germline lookup yields CDR1 MNHNS and CDR2 SASEGT. The chain's CDR3 is CASSGGGSNQPQHF. DNA of the CDR3: TGTGCCAGCAGTGGGGGGGGTAGCAATCAGCCCCAGCATTTT.

The chain links TRBV7-9 to TRBJ2-3; possible D gene TRBD2, 6 bases. Germline V gene data show CDR1 as SEHNR and CDR2 as FQNEAQ (reference sequence). V lost 7 bases, J lost 4 bases, and 21 bases lay in between. The CDR3 extends over 16 amino acids. DNA for the CDR3: TGTGCCAGCATCCAAGTGGGGGGATCAACCCCAGATACGCAGTATTTT. It encodes CASIQVGGSTPDTQYF. The whole variable domain, remainder taken from reference TRBV7-9 and TRBJ2-3, is DTGVSQNPRHKITKRGQNVTFRCDPISEHNRLYWYRQTLGQGPEFLTYFQNEAQLEKSRLLSDRFSAERPKGSFSTLEIQRTEQGDSAMYLCASIQVGGSTPDTQYFGPGTRLTVL.

The rearrangement links TRBV6-7 to TRBJ2-1; D gene ambiguous. TRBV6-7 is placed among ORFs of uncertain function. Trimming left V 0 bases short and J 5 bases short, with 14 bases between. This CDR3 has 16 residues. The CDR3 DNA sequence: TGTGCCAGCAGTTACTCGGACCAAAGGATGAACAATGAGCAGTTCTTC. Its translation is CASSYSDQRMNNEQFF.

The V gene is TRBV4-1, the J gene TRBJ1-5; D call uncertain. The CDR3 is made up of 14 amino acids. Per the germline V gene, CDR1 is MGHRA and CDR2 is YSYEKL. Between the trimmed V and J ends, which lost 0 bases and 5 bases, there was a span of 8 bases. Here the CDR3 DNA reads TGCGCCAGCAGCCAAGACGAAAGTTATCAGCCCCAGCATTTT. Translated, it gives CASSQDESYQPQHF.

V gene TRBV28 combines with J gene TRBJ1-5; tentatively, D is TRBD1 (5 bases). The CDR3 consists of 13 residues. Germline loops: CDR1 MDHEN, CDR2 SYDVKM. V lost 7 bases and J lost 2, with 9 bases in between. As DNA, the CDR3 is TGTGCCAGCACAGGGTTTGGCAATCAGCCCCAGCATTTT. The encoded protein is CASTGFGNQPQHF.